The rows below give T cell receptor beta chains drawn from one sample of a study of T-cell memory formation after mild COVID-19. One entry per CDR3 protein results from TCRdb running MiXCR on the 5' RACE reads. The table has about 400,000 distinct CDR3 sequences, about a sixth seen once. The sequenced sample consisted of PBMCs or a T cell subset sorted from them (not recorded which). These receptors came from a man aged 18-30 years who had mild COVID-19 (a few samples of this study predate the infection). Cell type and time point are not known. The CDR3 runs from the conserved cysteine through the conserved F or W. Fields, in order: J gene, D gene, V gene, clone size, CDR3 protein, CDR3 DNA. D genes are given only for firm matches. The listing skips clone size in some rows; elsewhere it reads once, few, many or a size class.

TRBJ2-7 TRBD1 TRBV6-2/TRBV6-3 NA CASSHTGAYEQYF TGTGCCAGCAGTCATACAGGGGCCTACGAGCAGTACTTC
TRBJ1-6 NA TRBV6-5 NA CASSYSMLLGEGTLHF TGTGCCAGCAGTTACTCGATGCTTCTGGGGGAGGGGACCCTCCACTTT
TRBJ1-2 TRBD1 TRBV5-1 NA CASSPGQGANGYTF TGCGCCAGCAGCCCGGGACAGGGGGCGAATGGCTACACCTTC
TRBJ1-1 NA TRBV9 NA CASRGDNTEAFF TGTGCCAGCCGGGGGGACAACACTGAAGCTTTCTTT
TRBJ1-2 NA TRBV4-3 few CASSQEDGTDPGQNYGYTF TGCGCCAGCAGCCAAGAAGATGGGACCGACCCGGGCCAGAACTATGGCTACACCTTC
TRBJ1-2 TRBD1 TRBV24-1 few CATSGLGQGDYGYTF TGTGCCACCAGTGGGCTCGGACAGGGAGACTATGGCTACACCTTC
TRBJ2-5 NA TRBV7-2 NA CASSFSRAPETQYF TGTGCCAGCAGCTTCAGCAGGGCTCCAGAGACCCAGTACTTC
TRBJ2-5 NA TRBV4-1 few CASSQVQFQETQYF TGCGCCAGCAGCCAAGTTCAATTCCAAGAGACCCAGTACTTC
TRBJ2-7 TRBD1 TRBV7-8 few CASSNRDRASYEQYF TGTGCCAGCAGCAACCGGGACAGGGCGTCCTACGAGCAGTACTTC
TRBJ1-5 NA TRBV6-2/TRBV6-3 NA CASRSSRTVYSNQPQHF TGTGCCAGCAGGAGCTCGAGGACAGTATATAGCAATCAGCCCCAGCATTTT
TRBJ1-2 NA TRBV5-1 few CASSLDSSMEETF TGCGCCAGCAGCTTGGACAGTTCTATGGAGGAGACCTTC
TRBJ2-2 NA TRBV20-1 few CSVQRNAGELFF TGCAGTGTACAGAGAAACGCCGGGGAGCTGTTTTTT
TRBJ2-7 NA TRBV3-1 many CASSLGGRYEQYF TGTGCCAGCAGCCTTGGGGGGAGGTACGAGCAGTACTTC
TRBJ2-2 TRBD1 TRBV5-1 many CASSLGQAINTGELFF TGCGCCAGCAGCCTGGGACAGGCTATTAACACCGGGGAGCTGTTTTTT
TRBJ1-5 NA TRBV7-2 NA CASSNIDRQPQHF TGTGCCAGCAGCAACATAGACAGGCAGCCCCAGCATTTT
TRBJ2-7 NA TRBV4-2 NA CASSPDLEQQYF TGTGCCAGCAGTCCGGACCTGGAGCAGCAGTACTTC
TRBJ2-7 NA TRBV4-1 few CASSPRGSGTYEQYF TGCGCCAGCAGCCCCCGGGGTAGCGGAACCTACGAGCAGTACTTC
TRBJ1-1 NA TRBV11-1 once CASSPRKVNTEAFF TGTGCCAGCAGCCCCCGGAAGGTGAACACTGAAGCTTTCTTT
TRBJ1-2 NA TRBV12-3/TRBV12-4 NA CASTPREYAGYTF TGTGCCAGCACCCCCCGGGAATACGCTGGCTACACCTTC
TRBJ1-1 NA TRBV7-2 NA CASSLPLGGKAFF TGTGCCAGCAGCCTCCCTCTGGGGGGAAAAGCTTTCTTT
TRBJ2-7 TRBD2 TRBV5-1 NA CASSSLAGSSYEQYF TGCGCCAGCAGCTCACTAGCGGGGAGCTCCTACGAGCAGTACTTC
TRBJ2-7 NA TRBV14 once CASSQEDPYEQYF TGTGCCAGCAGCCAAGAGGACCCCTACGAGCAGTACTTC
TRBJ1-1 TRBD1 TRBV7-3 NA CASSLQGEGAEAFF TGTGCCAGCAGCTTACAGGGGGAGGGAGCTGAAGCTTTCTTT
TRBJ2-5 TRBD2 TRBV11-2 many CASSLGLGLAGQETQYF TGTGCCAGCAGCTTAGGGTTGGGGCTAGCGGGGCAAGAGACCCAGTACTTC
TRBJ1-6 NA TRBV30 few CAWSEGLESPLHF TGTGCCTGGAGTGAGGGTTTAGAATCACCCCTCCACTTT
TRBJ1-5 NA TRBV6-1 few CASSSYGGSNQPQHF TGTGCCAGCAGTTCTTACGGCGGGAGCAATCAGCCCCAGCATTTT
TRBJ2-2 NA TRBV6-6 many CASSYSPGELFF TGTGCCAGCAGTTACTCGCCCGGGGAGCTGTTTTTT
TRBJ2-1 TRBD2 TRBV20-1 NA CSASRPAGGPNEQFF TGCAGTGCTTCACGTCCAGCGGGGGGGCCGAATGAGCAGTTCTTC
TRBJ1-5 NA TRBV5-1 many CASSFSSNQPQHF TGCGCCAGCAGCTTTTCCAGCAATCAGCCCCAGCATTTT
TRBJ1-2 NA TRBV9 few CASSVDKGLYTF TGTGCCAGCAGCGTAGATAAGGGGCTCTACACCTTC
TRBJ1-3 NA TRBV28 NA CASSWYRVRGSGNTIYF TGTGCCAGCAGTTGGTACAGGGTACGCGGCTCTGGAAACACCATATATTTT
TRBJ2-3 TRBD2 TRBV7-2 many CASSRNRLAGVNTQYF TGTGCCAGCAGCCGTAACCGACTAGCGGGGGTCAATACGCAGTATTTT
TRBJ2-3 NA TRBV4-3 NA CASSQETAGKADTQYF TGCGCCAGCAGCCAAGAGACCGCGGGGAAGGCAGATACGCAGTATTTT
TRBJ2-3 TRBD2 TRBV29-1 few CSVIAGGPGDTQYF TGCAGCGTAATAGCGGGGGGGCCGGGAGATACGCAGTATTTT
TRBJ2-1 NA TRBV11-1 few CASSRDLINEQFF TGTGCCAGCAGCCGGGACCTTATAAATGAGCAGTTCTTC
TRBJ2-3 NA TRBV4-1 few CASRTEGTTDTQYF TGCGCCAGCAGAACAGAGGGGACTACAGATACGCAGTATTTT
TRBJ2-1 TRBD2 TRBV20-1 many CSATQVRGGPGYNEQFF TGCAGTGCTACCCAAGTGCGCGGGGGGCCCGGATACAATGAGCAGTTCTTC
TRBJ1-2 TRBD1 TRBV5-1 few CASSPGTGLPYGYTF TGCGCCAGCAGCCCAGGGACAGGCCTCCCCTATGGCTACACCTTC
TRBJ1-5 NA TRBV28 few CASSPDPSNQPQHF TGTGCCAGCAGCCCAGACCCGAGCAATCAGCCCCAGCATTTT
TRBJ2-5 TRBD1 TRBV12-5 NA CASGKGIAGTDIQETQYF TGTGCTAGTGGTAAGGGAATTGCCGGGACAGATATCCAAGAGACCCAGTACTTC
TRBJ2-1 TRBD1 TRBV7-2 NA CASSARDRVIPYNEQFF TGTGCCAGCAGCGCCAGGGACAGGGTAATACCCTACAATGAGCAGTTCTTC
TRBJ1-2 NA TRBV6-6 few CASSLSGNAYGYTF TGTGCCAGTTCCCTTTCAGGGAATGCCTATGGCTACACCTTC
TRBJ2-7 TRBD1 TRBV9 few CASSVNPGTGSYEQYF TGTGCCAGCAGCGTCAACCCCGGGACAGGGAGCTACGAGCAGTACTTC
TRBJ2-1 TRBD2 TRBV11-2 few CASSSRDYYNEQFF TGTGCCAGCAGCTCCCGGGACTATTACAATGAGCAGTTCTTC
TRBJ1-5 NA TRBV5-1 NA CASSLGLGEGDQPQHF TGCGCCAGCAGCTTGGGTCTGGGCGAGGGTGATCAGCCCCAGCATTTT